Included here is one TCR beta chain sequence, with context. The sample comes from a study of blood T cell repertoires in COVID-19. Study summary: Sources were T cells, B-cell-depleted T cells, or PBMCs; the material itself was cDNA or gDNA.

There are 13 residues in the CDR3. Trimming left V 5 bases short and J 1 base short, with 9 bases between. Germline loops: CDR1 SGHRS, CDR2 YFSETQ. TCRdb's copy holds only in-frame clones and misses some; the assay was immunoSEQ multiplex PCR. The sample has about 150,000 clones; under 90% are singletons. The gene calls are TRBV5-1 and TRBJ1-1; D perhaps matches TRBD1 (6 bases). The receptor was derived from a woman aged 80 or older with acute or convalescent COVID-19. The sample was peripheral blood. CDR3 sequence: CASRRDTNTEAFF. CDR3 DNA: TGCGCCAGCAGGAGGGACACGAACACTGAAGCTTTCTTT. The full variable domain, in which reference TRBV5-1 and TRBJ1-1 provide the parts outside the CDR3, is KAGVTQTPRYLIKTRGQQVTLSCSPISGHRSVSWYQQTPGQGLQFLFEYFSETQRNKGNFPGRFSGRQFSNSRSEMNVSTLELGDSALYLCASRRDTNTEAFFGQGTRLTVV.